These 17 T cell receptor beta chains were all obtained from the same sample, sequenced in a study of shared clonotypes between healthy human individuals. Produced via immunoSEQ multiplex PCR; TCRdb's table is partial and in-frame only. The sample gives approximately 2.5 million clones, approximately 93% of which show up once; approximately 0.37% is in the top ten. The sequencing input was naive CD4+ T cells from PBMCs. As for subset: CD45RA+ positively selected. These receptor sequences come from a man in his late teens or twenties in good health. Some clones in this sample may be carry-over from other donors' samples.

Concerning this clone: Other DNA sequences in this sample translate to the same CDR3. This chain connects TRBV5-1 to TRBJ1-1, with unresolved D. The CDR3 consists of 14 residues. Trimming took off 0 bases at V and 1 base at J, with 7 bases between the two ends. Looked up from germline, CDR1 is SGHRS and CDR2 is YFSETQ. The CDR3, as DNA: TGCGCCAGCAGCTTGGGGGCAAGGAACACTGAAGCTTTCTTT. Its protein is CASSLGARNTEAFF.

The chain carries TRBV6-5 and TRBJ2-5; possibly TRBD2 for D (6 bases). V was shortened by 10 bases and J by 5 bases, with 20 bases between the two germline ends. The germline gives CDR1 MNHEY, CDR2 SVGAGI. The CDR3 is made up of 14 amino acids. The CDR3 coding sequence is TGTGCCACGCGGGAATACTCGGTGTTCGAGACCCAGTACTTC. This translates into CATREYSVFETQYF.

The V gene is TRBV28, the J gene TRBJ1-2; D is ambiguous. Germline values: CDR1 MDHEN, CDR2 SYDVKM. V was clipped by 1 base and J by 8 bases, with 17 bases between them. CDR3 size: 15 residues. CDR3 protein: CASSLSLIAGKGYTF. The CDR3 nucleotides read TGTGCCAGCAGTTTATCCCTTATAGCCGGGAAGGGCTACACCTTC.

The V call is TRBV7-2, the J call TRBJ2-7; D ambiguous. With 2 bases removed from V and 2 bases from J, the gap between germline ends came to 10 bases. The CDR3 is 14 amino acids. Germline values: CDR1 SGHTA, CDR2 FQGNSA. In DNA, the CDR3 is TGTGCCAGCAGCTTATGGCGGTGGCCCTACGAGCAGTACTTC. It codes for CASSLWRWPYEQYF.

This chain links TRBV2 with TRBJ1-2; 9 positions agree with TRBD1. V was pared by 9 bases and J by 7 bases, with 9 bases of the junction left unmatched. Germline CDR1 reads SNHLY; CDR2 reads FYNNEI. This CDR3 has 13 residues. CDR3 DNA: TGTGCCAGTTCACAGGGGGCTTGGTTTGGCTACACCTTC. Amino acid sequence: CASSQGAWFGYTF.

The chain joins TRBV4-3 to TRBJ1-2; D is unclear. The V gene's germline CDR1 is LGHNA and CDR2 YSLEER. The CDR3 sequence is 15 residues long. Trimming cost V 4 bases and J 6 bases, with 18 bases left between them. The DNA for the CDR3 is TGCGCCAGCAGCCTCCAGGAGGGCACGTGGGATGGCTACACCTTC. Translating it yields CASSLQEGTWDGYTF.

This chain connects TRBV5-1 to TRBJ1-2; D remains unclear. Per the germline V gene, CDR1 is SGHRS and CDR2 is YFSETQ. Trimming removed 4 bases from V and 6 bases from J, with 16 bases in between. The CDR3 has 14 amino acids. The chain's CDR3 is CASSLRVDTDGYTF. CDR3 sequence (DNA): TGCGCCAGCAGCCTTAGAGTAGACACTGATGGCTACACCTTC.

As DNA, the CDR3 is TGTGCCAGCAGCCCACGGGGACAGGGGGCCTCTGGGGCCAACGTCCTGACTTTC. It translates to CASSPRGQGASGANVLTF. The V call is TRBV7-2, the J call TRBJ2-6; 12 bases map to TRBD1. V dropped 5 bases and J dropped 0; count of bases not matched to a gene: 5. Germline assignment: CDR1 SGHTA and CDR2 FQGNSA. CDR3 size: 18 residues.

The chain carries TRBV28 and TRBJ1-4, with no clear D. The CDR3 length is 14 residues. The germline V gene has CDR1 MDHEN and CDR2 SYDVKM. The ends were cut back, 5 bases at V and 10 bases at J, with 17 bases in the middle. The CDR3 region has the DNA TGTGCCAGCAGTCCTACCCTGAATTTTGGAAAACTGTTTTTT. It encodes CASSPTLNFGKLFF.

V is TRBV28 and J is TRBJ2-7, with 9 bases that match TRBD2. CDR1 is MDHEN and CDR2 is SYDVKM in the germline V gene. The CDR3 spans 15 residues. Trimming removed 5 bases from V and 4 bases from J; junction bases left unmatched: 9. The CDR3 loop reads CASSTLTSGIYEQYF. CDR3 coding DNA: TGTGCCAGCAGTACTCTGACTAGCGGTATTTACGAGCAGTACTTC.

The CDR3 spells CATSGRGKETQYF. The CDR3 DNA follows: TGTGCCACCAGCGGAAGGGGCAAAGAGACCCAGTACTTC. The chain combines TRBV15 with TRBJ2-5; maybe TRBD1 (5 bases). Trimming took 5 bases from V and 3 from J, leaving 10 bases between them. The CDR3 has 13 residues. Germline CDR1 reads LNHNV; CDR2 reads YYDKDF (reference sequence).

This clone is a singleton in its sample. V and J are TRBV29-1 and TRBJ2-1, with 9 bases aligning to TRBD1. The CDR3 runs to 15 residues. The V gene's germline CDR1 is SQVTM and CDR2 ANQGSEA. With V trimmed by 0 bases and J by 6 bases, 6 bases remained unmatched. CDR3 amino acids: CSVEDTGTGFNEQFF. CDR3 DNA sequence: TGCAGCGTTGAAGATACCGGGACAGGGTTCAATGAGCAGTTCTTC.

This clone was observed once. This sequence joins TRBV27 and TRBJ2-7; 7 nucleotides line up with TRBD2. CDR3 length: 15 residues. The germline CDR1 and CDR2 sequences are MNHEY and SMNVEV (reference sequence). Germline trimming cut 8 bases from V and 2 bases from J; bases unmatched to any gene: 12. This chain's CDR3 is CASSPLGGRAYEQYF. The CDR3 DNA is TGTGCCAGCTCCCCCCTGGGGGGGAGGGCCTACGAGCAGTACTTC.

The rearrangement uses TRBV29-1 and TRBJ2-3; 8 positions agree with TRBD1. CDR3 length equals 15 residues. The germline V gene encodes CDR1 SQVTM and CDR2 ANQGSEA. Losses at the gene ends were 2 bases for V and 0 bases for J; bases not matched to a gene: 4. The DNA of the CDR3 is TGCAGCGTTGAAAGGACAGGGCCTAGCACAGATACGCAGTATTTT. Translated, it gives CSVERTGPSTDTQYF.

The chain employs TRBV29-1 and TRBJ2-3, with 7 bases fitting TRBD1. Germline V CDR1 and CDR2: SQVTM, ANQGSEA. The CDR3 is 15 residues long. After removal of 4 bases from V and 1 base from J, the junction contained 8 bases not matched to a gene. The CDR3 coding sequence is TGCAGCGTTGTAAAAACCGGGACAGGCACAGATACGCAGTATTTT. It translates to CSVVKTGTGTDTQYF.

J is TRBJ2-3 and V is TRBV5-1, with 7 bases fitting TRBD1. CDR1 SGHRS and CDR2 YFSETQ come from the germline V gene. Trimming removed 4 bases from V and 6 bases from J; junction bases left unmatched: 11. The CDR3 sequence is 15 residues long. The CDR3 protein is CASSPLRGGEDTQYF. DNA of the CDR3: TGCGCCAGCAGCCCTCTGCGAGGGGGCGAGGATACGCAGTATTTT.

This rearrangement joins TRBV7-8 to TRBJ1-1; no clear D gene. Per germline, CDR1 SGHVS and CDR2 FQNEAQ. Trimming pared 1 base from V and 0 bases from J, leaving 12 bases between. CDR3 length: 16 residues. The CDR3 DNA reads TGTGCCAGCAGCTTAGAGCGGCCGGGGATGAACACTGAAGCTTTCTTT. Translation gives CASSLERPGMNTEAFF.